This T cell receptor beta chain comes out of a study of T cell responses to AZD1222 COVID-19 vaccine. This CDR3 has 14 amino acids. Trimming shortened V by 7 bases and J by 4 bases, and 16 bases separated the two germline ends. Germline CDR1 reads MNHNY; CDR2 reads SVGAGI (reference sequence). Libraries were prepared by immunoSEQ multiplex PCR; TCRdb keeps only in-frame clonotypes and omits some of them. The sample includes 45,000 to 60,000 clones, about 74% of them seen just once. On this clone itself: No antigen is known for it.

Findings and caveats of the study: Across spike, vaccine-associated CD4 TCRs were found, dominant at 160-218 and 743-854. In all cases, repertoires were sampled only after the peak T cell response.

The sequence was obtained from an adult in good health. Sequenced here: peripheral blood, sampled on day 0 of AZD1222 vaccination. This chain connects TRBV6-6 to TRBJ1-2; tentatively, D is TRBD1 (6 bases). The DNA of the CDR3 is TGTGCCAGCACCCACTCGGGGGCAAGCTATGGCTACACCTTC. It translates to CASTHSGASYGYTF.